This T cell receptor (beta chain) was observed in a study of cytomegalovirus exposure and HLA in healthy donors. Study as a whole: An earlier analysis found some 100 million unique TCR beta sequences from approximately 200 million T cells. The study's findings and limits: Later on, analysis showed that most CMV-associated TCR beta chains appeared to be HLA-restricted. The dataset shows that most TCR sequences were rare, while some public TCRs occurred in many donors.

PCR primers comprised 60 Vbeta and 13 Jbeta primers. As processed by the authors: Later analysis identified around 85 million unique TCR beta chains, 10 million to 12 million shared. The method was immunoSEQ multiplex PCR; TCRdb's version includes in-frame clones alone and lacks a portion of them. For V, J and clone size, that table is used; D and trimming come from the DNA. The sample lists about 90,000 clones, approximately 76% seen once, with about 20% in the top ten. V dropped 6 bases and J dropped 3 bases, with 11 bases sitting between them. CDR1 and CDR2 from the germline V gene are SGHTA and FQGTGA. The CDR3 extends over 14 amino acids. A remark on this clone: Its antigen is as yet unknown.

This chain uses TRBV7-3 with TRBJ2-2, with no clear D. This TCR was recovered from a woman in her fifties or sixties in good health and CMV-seropositive. Sequences were obtained from PBMCs. CDR3 protein: CASRPGWDTGELFF. The CDR3 DNA is TGTGCCAGCAGACCCGGGTGGGACACCGGGGAGCTGTTTTTT.